A single sample is the source of the 2 T cell receptor beta chains below, sequenced in a study of Graves' ophthalmopathy and Graves' hyperthyroidism (dated by TCRdb to the late 2010s). Data came from an Illumina HiSeq 2000. For repertoire sequencing, the TCR beta CDR3 regions were amplified from RNA transcripts. A first-round RT-PCR used HTBI primers with the Qiagen OneStep RT-PCR kit, followed by a second-round multiplex PCR, size selection and purification. TCRdb handled the public reads itself, with Q25 trimming in fastp and clone calling in MiXCR, and kept productive beta chains. When rows share a CDR3 protein, they turn into one entry using the most common DNA and genes. Recorded for this sample are roughly 700,000 distinct CDR3 sequences; roughly 40% of them occurred a single time. The ten largest account for around 40% of the sample. Sequenced: peripheral blood. The receptors were sampled from an adult man with Graves' ophthalmopathy.

The V call is TRBV10-2, the J call TRBJ1-1, with D possibly being TRBD1 (5 bases). Deletions cut 0 bases from V and 5 bases from J, with 7 bases between. CDR1 and CDR2 from the germline V gene are WSHSY and SAAADI. The CDR3 loop spans 13 amino acids. Here the CDR3 DNA reads TGCGCCAGCAGTGAGTCAGGGGCAACTGAAGCTTTCTTT. Amino acids: CASSESGATEAFF.

The chain joins TRBV20-1 to TRBJ2-7; 7 bases align to TRBD2. Germline assignment: CDR1 DFQATT and CDR2 SNEGSKA (reference sequence). The CDR3 is made up of 14 amino acids. With V trimmed by 3 bases and J by 1 base, 6 bases remained unmatched. This CDR3 reads CSARPPSGSYEQYF. The CDR3 region has the DNA TGCAGTGCTAGGCCCCCTAGCGGATCCTACGAGCAGTACTTC.